These T cell receptor beta chains were read from a single sample in a study of PD-L1 blockade in urothelial cancer. This table comes from immunoSEQ multiplex PCR, and its TCRdb copy is limited to in-frame clones, with some not included. This table has around 80,000 clones, approximately 90% appearing once. This specimen was PBMCs, taken around atezolizumab (anti-PD-L1) treatment. The receptors shown here come from a woman aged 80 or over with urothelial cancer. The CDR3 runs from the conserved cysteine through the conserved F or W. The order of the fields is J gene, V gene, clone size, D gene, CDR3 DNA, CDR3 protein. The D gene is left open where the match is weak. Size is stated for part of the rows, as once, few or many counts, or as a class when the clone is expanded.

J: TRBJ2-1
V: TRBV11-3
size: NA
D: TRBD1
DNA: TGTGCCAGCAGCGCCGACAGGGGCCATGAGCAGTTCTTC
CDR3: CASSADRGHEQFF

J: TRBJ2-2
V: TRBV7-8
size: once
D: TRBD1
DNA: TGTGCCAGCAGCCCCAGGACAGGGGGCACCGGGGAGCTGTTTTTT
CDR3: CASSPRTGGTGELFF

J: TRBJ1-5
V: TRBV6-1
size: once
D: TRBD1
DNA: TGTGCCAGCAGTGTTACAGGGGCGAGCAATCAGCCCCAGCATTTT
CDR3: CASSVTGASNQPQHF

J: TRBJ2-4
V: TRBV7-2
size: NA
D: NA
DNA: TGTGCCAGCAGCTCTTTAAACATTCAGTACTTC
CDR3: CASSSLNIQYF

J: TRBJ2-5
V: TRBV2
size: NA
D: TRBD2
DNA: TGTGCCAGCAGTGAAAAGTCCGGCGGGAGGGCGGAGACCCAGTACTTC
CDR3: CASSEKSGGRAETQYF

J: TRBJ1-1
V: TRBV28
size: NA
D: TRBD1
DNA: TGTGCCAGCAGTTTATGGGGGACAGGGGTGCGGGGTGGCACTGAAGCTTTCTTT
CDR3: CASSLWGTGVRGGTEAFF

J: TRBJ1-2
V: TRBV6-1
size: NA
D: NA
DNA: TGTGCCAGCAGTGAAGCGGGCCAGGGGCTTTGGGGCTACACCTTC
CDR3: CASSEAGQGLWGYTF

J: TRBJ2-3
V: TRBV6-5
size: NA
D: NA
DNA: TGTGCCAGCACCCTTGGGAGCGGCACAGATACGCAGTATTTT
CDR3: CASTLGSGTDTQYF

J: TRBJ2-1
V: TRBV18
size: NA
D: TRBD2
DNA: TGTGCCAGCACCCTCAGCGGGGATCGGGTAGGCGAGCAGTTCTTC
CDR3: CASTLSGDRVGEQFF

J: TRBJ2-1
V: TRBV5-5
size: few
D: TRBD2
DNA: TGTGCCAGCAGCTTATCAGCGGGAGGGCCTCCCCGACGGTTCTTC
CDR3: CASSLSAGGPPRRFF

J: TRBJ2-7
V: TRBV11-2
size: NA
D: NA
DNA: TGTGCCAGCAGCCCATACCCCGGGGTTGAGGCGCAGTACTTC
CDR3: CASSPYPGVEAQYF

J: TRBJ2-2
V: TRBV14
size: once
D: NA
DNA: TGTGCCAGCAGCCAAGGCGGCTTCCTCTCGAACACCGGGGAGCTGTTTTTT
CDR3: CASSQGGFLSNTGELFF

J: TRBJ2-7
V: TRBV29-1
size: NA
D: TRBD1
DNA: TGCAGCGCTAAACAGGGGGCCCACGAGCAGTACTTC
CDR3: CSAKQGAHEQYF

J: TRBJ2-1
V: TRBV5-6
size: NA
D: NA
DNA: TGTGCCAGCAGCTTTAGGGGGACTACCGCTTATGAGCAGTTCTTC
CDR3: CASSFRGTTAYEQFF

J: TRBJ2-5
V: TRBV30
size: NA
D: TRBD1
DNA: TGTGCCTGGGGACAGGGAGGCGGGGAGACCCAGTACTTC
CDR3: CAWGQGGGETQYF

J: TRBJ1-5
V: TRBV6-5
size: NA
D: NA
DNA: TGTGCCAGCAAATTAGACAGCAATAGCAATCAGCCCCAGCATTTT
CDR3: CASKLDSNSNQPQHF

J: TRBJ1-4
V: TRBV28
size: NA
D: NA
DNA: TGTGCCAGCAGTTTGGGTGGTTTAGAGCAGGGAAAACTGTTTTTT
CDR3: CASSLGGLEQGKLFF

J: TRBJ2-7
V: TRBV28
size: NA
D: TRBD2
DNA: TGTGCCAGCAGTGTCGGGACTAGTCAAATTTACTTC
CDR3: CASSVGTSQIYF

J: TRBJ2-5
V: TRBV15
size: NA
D: NA
DNA: TGTGCCACCAGCAGTGGGGGGTGGGAGACCCAGTACTTC
CDR3: CATSSGGWETQYF

J: TRBJ2-1
V: TRBV7-6
size: NA
D: NA
DNA: TGTGCCAGCAGCCTAAAGGAGCTCAATGAGCAGTTCTTC
CDR3: CASSLKELNEQFF